Below, one T cell receptor (beta chain) is given with its context. This entry belongs to a study of blood T cell repertoires in COVID-19. Looking at the study overall: Samples taken during acute and convalescent COVID-19 were collected in the United States, Italy and Spain. T cells, B-cell-depleted T cells, or PBMCs provided the cDNA or gDNA that served as material.

The CDR3 consists of 13 residues. V gave up 6 bases and J gave up 5 bases, with 11 bases separating them. Sequencing used immunoSEQ multiplex PCR; TCRdb keeps in-frame clones, though not all of them. The sample lists 90,000 to 100,000 clones, roughly four fifths occurring once. Input material: peripheral blood. The rearrangement joins TRBV12-3 or TRBV12-4 to TRBJ2-1, with D possibly matching TRBD1 (6 bases). The receptor was derived from a man aged 55 to 70 with acute or convalescent COVID-19. The chain's CDR3 is CASSWTADNEQFF. As DNA, the CDR3 is TGTGCCAGCAGCTGGACAGCGGACAATGAGCAGTTCTTC.